The present T cell receptor beta chain was sequenced within a study of radiation and T cells in renal cell carcinoma. Germline CDR1 reads SGHTA; CDR2 reads FQGNSA. V was pared by 4 bases and J by 9 bases, with 18 bases between. The CDR3 consists of 14 residues. The treatment denotes: treatment-naive control, cytoreductive nephrectomy. The table came from immunoSEQ multiplex PCR; TCRdb's copy has only in-frame clones and leaves some out. Counted here are about 7,900 clones, less than 65% occurring once; the ten biggest clones make up around two fifths. The V gene is TRBV7-2, the J gene TRBJ2-5; TRBD1 might be the D (7 bases). The sequencing here drew on tumor tissue, taken from a patient whose treatment was nephrectomy without radiotherapy. This receptor was obtained from a woman in her seventies with renal cell carcinoma. CDR3 loop: CASSSGGQLKSQYF. For the CDR3, the DNA is TGTGCCAGCAGCTCAGGGGGGCAGCTCAAGTCCCAGTACTTC.